The entry below describes one T cell receptor beta chain. The data were produced by immunoSEQ multiplex PCR, yet TCRdb's version contains in-frame clones alone and is incomplete. The sample yields 98,000 or so clones, 65% to 85% seen once. The CDR3 contains 15 residues. V trimming: 5 bases; J trimming: 4 bases; junction bases outside the gene matches: 11. Germline V gene sequence: CDR1 MDHEN, CDR2 SYDVKM. As to time point: after dendritic cell vaccination, including at tumor progression/relapse. These data come from a study of glioma-infiltrating T cells after dendritic cell vaccination. Study-wide context: Autologous tumor lysate-pulsed dendritic cell vaccination was given between about 2002 and 2013. The vaccine used monocyte-derived dendritic cells pulsed overnight with autologous tumor lysate.

This TCR was sampled from a human donor with glioblastoma. The source material was blood, sampled after dendritic cell vaccination. This chain uses TRBV28 with TRBJ2-7; the match to TRBD2 covers 7 bases. CDR3 amino acids: CASSGSGTSLYEQYF. The DNA of the CDR3 is TGTGCCAGCAGTGGGAGCGGGACCTCTCTATACGAGCAGTACTTC.